A single sample is the source of the 3 T cell receptor beta chains below, sequenced in a study of beta chain features in type 1 diabetes. Expressed TCRB transcripts got sequenced, as all isolated RNA was reverse transcribed. Method: immunoSEQ multiplex PCR; TCRdb's copy keeps in-frame clones and lacks some. The sample holds 200,000 to 300,000 clones, 11% seen once. Study-wide points: Type 1 diabetes patients had moderately but significantly shorter TCRB CDR3s in all four CD4+ subsets.

These receptors have no identified antigens. What was sequenced was naive CD4+ T cells from blood. These receptors were collected from a man in his thirties or forties with type 1 diabetes.

A few counts support this clone. The J gene is TRBJ1-3, the V gene TRBV2; no reliable D call. The V end was cut by 4 bases, the J end by 7 bases, with 8 bases between. The germline gives CDR1 SNHLY, CDR2 FYNNEI. The CDR3 sequence is 12 residues long. The CDR3 loop reads CASSVYENTIYF. CDR3 DNA: TGTGCCAGCAGTGTGTATGAGAACACCATATATTTT.

This clone was found a few times. The genes are TRBV6-5 and TRBJ2-7, with D possibly TRBD1 on 5 matching bases. The CDR3 is 15 amino acids. Germline CDR1 MNHEY, CDR2 SVGAGI. V lost 6 bases and J lost 3, with 18 bases in between. Here the CDR3 reads CASRSLTGHRYEQYF. CDR3 DNA sequence: TGTGCCAGCAGATCCCTCACCGGACATCGCTACGAGCAGTACTTC.

This clone has only a few counts. The chain has TRBV7-2 and TRBJ1-3; D remains unclear. The germline V gene has CDR1 SGHTA and CDR2 FQGNSA. The CDR3 covers 15 residues. The V gene lost 1 base and the J gene lost 1 base, with 8 bases spanning the gap. The CDR3 loop is CASSLGGQSGNTIYF. CDR3 bases: TGTGCCAGCAGCTTAGGTGGTCAGTCTGGAAACACCATATATTTT.